This is a list of T cell receptor beta chains from one sample in a study of blood T cell repertoires in COVID-19. Produced via immunoSEQ multiplex PCR; TCRdb's table is partial and in-frame only. The sample records over 15,000 clones, 87% being singletons. The specimen was peripheral blood. The receptor set was obtained from a human donor in a cohort sampled during active COVID-19. The donor label of this sample is uncertain. Each CDR3 is given with its conserved first and last residue. Each record gives: V gene, clone size, CDR3 protein. The size entry is marked missing in some rows and otherwise reads once, few, many or a size class.

TRBV2 | NA | CASSSRTATYEQYF
TRBV18 | NA | CASSHGTSGRTDTQYF
TRBV18 | NA | CASSRVGGAQETQYF
TRBV3-1/TRBV3-2 | few | CASSPGLGAAGGPITGELFF
TRBV30 | NA | CAWSYRGPDTQYF
TRBV2 | NA | CASTTMGGQGSAEQFF
TRBV5-8 | NA | CASSFDTLNTGELFF
TRBV10-3 | NA | CAISVQGNTEAFF
TRBV10-3 | NA | CAIRERGTSYEQYF
TRBV5-1 | NA | CASSSPEQGAYSPLHF
TRBV6-5 | NA | CASSYERAYEQFF
TRBV28 | NA | CASSLGLAGNRAYEQYF
TRBV2 | NA | CASSRILAGVTGELFF
TRBV19 | NA | CASSGTSGRTTGELFF
TRBV18 | NA | CASSPPSRQPQHF
TRBV7-9 | NA | CASSPRTSGRNEQFF
TRBV27 | NA | CASSSKTPGTPHADTEAFF
TRBV4-2 | NA | CASSQEWRAARGNTIYF
TRBV2 | NA | CASSRTGTSGYTF
TRBV2 | NA | CASLDRTGNRKNSPLHF
TRBV29-1 | NA | CSVSHGGYEQYF
TRBV6-1 | NA | CASSDGTFPPGELFF
TRBV7-9 | NA | CASSFILGELFF
TRBV10-3 | NA | CAIAPGGQSSYGYTF
TRBV7-9 | NA | CASSRSLGTDTQYF
TRBV5-1 | NA | CASSPGQARTEAFF
TRBV7-8 | NA | CASSVQGASDTQYF
TRBV9 | NA | CASSALGVVSPLHF
TRBV27 | NA | CASSVGVNQPQHF
TRBV5-1 | NA | CASSMVSGVYYEQFF
TRBV4-2 | NA | CASSQGQGAYSNQPQHF
TRBV27 | NA | CASSLGFVAGAHNEQFF
TRBV19 | NA | CASRQGSVYGYTF
TRBV7-8 | NA | CASSLEGRGPANTGELFF
TRBV5-1 | NA | CASSLEGAYEQYF
TRBV19 | once | CASSMSTSTDTQYF
TRBV7-9 | few | CASSPGLAGAWGSYNEQFF
TRBV6-5 | NA | CASSYSGGGSYEQYF